The 27 T cell receptor beta chains in this list originate from one sample, sequenced in a study of persistence of HIV-infected CD4 T cells. Sequencing used immunoSEQ version 4 in survey mode. Method: immunoSEQ multiplex PCR; TCRdb's copy keeps in-frame clones and lacks some. Altogether around 9,200 clones are present, 82% being singletons, with the ten largest covering 2%. For these receptors, no antigen is known. An overlapping HIV-1 Gag peptide pool stimulated these cells at roughly 1 ug/peptide/mL. CD4+ T cells upregulating both CD40 ligand and CD69 were sorted as responding cells. Sequencing was performed on CD4+ T cells sorted from PBMCs after roughly 18-hour stimulation, taken from a patient who received antiretroviral therapy. Receptor source: an adult woman with HIV who was CMV-seropositive.

The genes are TRBV10-1 and TRBJ1-2, with a tentative D call TRBD1 (6 bases). CDR1 WNHNN and CDR2 SYGVQD come from the germline V gene (reference sequence). This CDR3 has 13 residues. V lost 4 bases to trimming and J lost 8 bases, with 14 bases between them. Here the CDR3 reads CASSVRRQEGYTF. The CDR3 DNA is TGCGCCAGCAGTGTCCGACGACAGGAAGGCTACACCTTC.

The V and J genes are TRBV2 and TRBJ1-6; D call uncertain. Germline V lookup: CDR1 SNHLY, CDR2 FYNNEI. The CDR3 has 17 amino acids. The ends were cut back, 5 bases at V and 0 bases at J, with 14 bases in the middle. The CDR3 bases are TGTGCCAGCAGTAAAGACGGAGAGAGCTCCTATAATTCACCCCTCCACTTT. It specifies CASSKDGESSYNSPLHF.

V usage is TRBV11-1 and J usage is TRBJ1-1; D remains unclear. Between the trimmed V and J ends, which lost 2 bases and 1 base, there was a span of 5 bases. Germline V gives CDR1 SGHAT, CDR2 FQDESV (reference sequence). The CDR3 contains 13 residues. The CDR3 protein is CASSLLWNTEAFF. Here the CDR3 DNA reads TGTGCCAGCAGCTTATTGTGGAACACTGAAGCTTTCTTT.

The chain joins TRBV3-1 (or the pseudogene TRBV3-2) to TRBJ2-5, with a weak D call TRBD2 (7 bases). The CDR3 is made up of 17 amino acids. From germline, CDR1 is LGHDT and CDR2 YNNKEL (reference sequence). V was shortened by 0 bases and J by 3 bases, with 17 bases between the two germline ends. The CDR3 DNA follows: TGTGCCAGCAGCCAAGATCTTTGGGGGAGGGGGGAAGAGACCCAGTACTTC. Encoded protein: CASSQDLWGRGEETQYF.

The chain recombines TRBV9 with TRBJ2-5; TRBD1 agrees at 7 bases. Per germline, CDR1 SGDLS and CDR2 YYNGEE. The CDR3 is 16 residues long. V trimming: 0 bases; J trimming: 3 bases; junction bases outside the gene matches: 8. The CDR3 reads CASSVVSGGAEETQYF. The CDR3 nucleotides read TGTGCCAGCAGCGTAGTATCAGGGGGTGCAGAAGAGACCCAGTACTTC.

This rearrangement joins TRBV7-6 to TRBJ2-5; D gene ambiguous. This CDR3 has 14 residues. V dropped 3 bases and J dropped 5 bases, with 13 bases sitting between them. The V gene's germline CDR1 is SGHVS and CDR2 FNYEAQ. The CDR3 DNA is TGTGCCAGCAGCTTCTCGGAAAGGCGGGAGACCCAGTACTTC. The encoded protein is CASSFSERRETQYF.

The chain has TRBV6-6 and TRBJ2-7; 7 bases agree with TRBD2. V was clipped by 7 bases and J by 5 bases; unmatched bases: 11. The germline V gene has CDR1 MNHNY and CDR2 SVGAGI (reference sequence). The CDR3 extends over 14 amino acids. The CDR3 spells CASTSGLTRHEQYF. DNA for the CDR3: TGTGCCAGCACCTCGGGACTAACTCGACACGAGCAGTACTTC.

This clone was observed a handful of times. The rearrangement joins TRBV12-5 to TRBJ1-2; possible D gene TRBD1, 5 bases. V was cut by 3 bases and J by 3 bases, with 11 bases left in between. CDR3 size: 14 residues. The germline V gene has CDR1 LGHNT and CDR2 FRNRAP. CDR3 sequence: CASGFIDSHYGYTF. DNA for the CDR3: TGTGCTAGTGGTTTCATCGACAGCCACTATGGCTACACCTTC.

This chain joins TRBV7-6 and TRBJ1-2, with D maybe TRBD1 (6 bases). Trimming stripped 5 bases from V and 1 base from J, with 11 bases between. CDR1 and CDR2 from the germline V gene are SGHVS and FNYEAQ. The CDR3 runs 14 residues. The CDR3 nucleotides are TGTGCCAGCAGCCGGACAGCGAGTAACTATGGCTACACCTTC. Its translation is CASSRTASNYGYTF. The variable domain in full, with the rest retrieved from reference TRBV7-6 and TRBJ1-2, is GAGVSQSPRYKVTKRGQDVALRCDPISGHVSLYWYRQALGQGPEFLTYFNYEAQQDKSGLPNDRFSAERPEGSISTLTIQRTEQRDSAMYRCASSRTASNYGYTFGSGTRLTVV.

The chain is built from TRBV28 and TRBJ1-5; 7 nucleotides agree with TRBD1. V was pared by 5 bases and J by 7 bases, with 2 bases of the junction left unmatched. Germline loops: CDR1 MDHEN, CDR2 SYDVKM. The CDR3 runs 12 residues. CDR3 region: CASSVQGQPQHF. The CDR3 region has the DNA TGTGCCAGCAGTGTACAGGGGCAGCCCCAGCATTTT.

This clone is a singleton in its sample. The J gene is TRBJ1-2, the V gene TRBV7-9; a weak D match, TRBD1 (6 bases). Germline assignment: CDR1 SEHNR and CDR2 FQNEAQ (reference sequence). The CDR3 is 15 amino acids. Trimming removed 0 bases at V and 1 base at J, with 9 bases between. CDR3 residues: CASSLADRNNYGYTF. CDR3 sequence (DNA): TGTGCCAGCAGCTTAGCCGACAGGAATAACTATGGCTACACCTTC.

The V gene is TRBV12-3 or TRBV12-4, the J gene TRBJ2-5; D is unresolved. The CDR3 loop spans 13 amino acids. Trimming took off 7 bases at V and 5 bases at J, with 14 bases between the two ends. For the CDR3, the DNA is TGTGCCAGCATGGATTACGTTTCTGAGACCCAGTACTTC. As protein: CASMDYVSETQYF.

The chain employs TRBV30 and TRBJ1-2, with TRBD1 identical over 7 bases. Germline trimming cut 5 bases from V and 8 bases from J; bases unmatched to any gene: 11. The CDR3 is 13 amino acids. Germline lookup yields CDR1 GTSNPN and CDR2 SVGIG (reference sequence). Here the CDR3 reads CAWGGRQGSGYTF. The CDR3 nucleotides are TGTGCCTGGGGCGGAAGACAGGGAAGCGGCTACACCTTC.

The gene calls are TRBV5-1 and TRBJ2-7; TRBD1 or TRBD2 may be the D gene (6 bases each). The CDR3 contains 14 residues. The germline gives CDR1 SGHRS, CDR2 YFSETQ. The V end was cut by 0 bases, the J end by 4 bases, with 11 bases between. DNA for the CDR3: TGCGCCAGCAGCTTGGAAACAGGGAGGTACGAGCAGTACTTC. Translated: CASSLETGRYEQYF.

The V and J genes are TRBV6-5 and TRBJ2-5, with D perhaps matching TRBD1 or TRBD2 (5 bases each). The CDR3 sequence is 13 residues long. The germline CDR1 and CDR2 sequences are MNHEY and SVGAGI. V was clipped by 11 bases and J by 5 bases, with 18 bases between them. This CDR3 is CAVFRGSGETQYF. CDR3 bases: TGTGCCGTGTTCCGGGGCTCGGGGGAGACCCAGTACTTC.

The rearrangement joins TRBV10-3 to TRBJ1-1, with 7 nucleotides matching TRBD1. From germline, CDR1 is ENHRY and CDR2 SYGVKD. The ends lost 4 bases at V and 2 bases at J; junction bases unmatched: 7. This CDR3 has 15 amino acids. The CDR3 loop reads CAISVTGVRNTEAFF. CDR3 in DNA: TGTGCCATCAGTGTTACAGGGGTACGAAACACTGAAGCTTTCTTT.

This clone turned up a few times. The rearrangement uses TRBV3-1 (or the pseudogene TRBV3-2) and TRBJ1-2, with a possible D match to TRBD1 (6 bases). This CDR3 spans 16 amino acids. Germline V gives CDR1 LGHDT, CDR2 YNNKEL (reference sequence). V lost 1 base, J lost 0 bases, and 12 bases lay in between. The CDR3 DNA sequence: TGTGCCAGCAGCCAAGCGGGGGGGACAACTAACTATGGCTACACCTTC. It codes for CASSQAGGTTNYGYTF.

The chain combines TRBV7-2 with TRBJ1-5; the match to TRBD1 covers 7 bases. Germline CDR1 and CDR2: SGHTA and FQGNSA. CDR3 length equals 13 residues. The V gene end was trimmed by 3 bases and the J gene end by 5 bases; junction bases not matched to a gene: 1. The CDR3 DNA reads as TGTGCCAGCAGCTTGGGACAGCATCAGCCCCAGCATTTT. Translated: CASSLGQHQPQHF.

J is TRBJ1-1 and V is TRBV19; possibly TRBD1 for D (5 bases). This CDR3 contains 15 residues. CDR1 is LNHDA, CDR2 SQIVND, per germline (reference sequence). V was clipped by 10 bases and J by 1 base, with 19 bases between them. CDR3 protein: CATMFSRQTNTEAFF. In nucleotides, the CDR3 is TGTGCCACTATGTTTAGCAGACAGACGAACACTGAAGCTTTCTTT.

This chain links TRBV7-9 with TRBJ2-6; the D is unclear. From germline, CDR1 is SEHNR and CDR2 FQNEAQ (reference sequence). This CDR3 is built from 14 residues. V shed 5 bases and J shed 13 bases, with 18 bases lying between them. The CDR3 spells CASSPRTNGVVLTF. As DNA, the CDR3 is TGTGCCAGCAGCCCCAGAACTAACGGAGTAGTCCTGACTTTC.

This chain joins TRBV9 and TRBJ1-6; 7 bases align to TRBD1. J gave up 8 bases and V 3 bases, and 5 bases lay outside the gene matches. This CDR3 contains 14 residues. CDR1 is SGDLS, CDR2 YYNGEE, per germline. This CDR3 reads CASSAQGGYSPLHF. The CDR3 DNA sequence: TGTGCCAGCAGCGCCCAGGGGGGGTATTCACCCCTCCACTTT.

Of note for this clone: The junction and the germline gene differ at one end; a read error may be behind it. The identical CDR3 is also encoded by other nucleotide sequences in the sample. The V call is TRBV7-9, the J call TRBJ1-1; D ambiguous. CDR1 and CDR2 (germline): SEHNR, FQNEAQ (reference sequence). This CDR3 spans 15 amino acids. The CDR3 DNA is TGTGCCAGCAGCATCCTCTTGGACGGAGACACTGAGGCTTTCTTT. Translated: CASSILLDGDTEAFF.

The chain is built from TRBV27 and TRBJ2-2; D is ambiguous. CDR1 is MNHEY, CDR2 SMNVEV, per germline (reference sequence). V lost 6 bases and J 7 bases, leaving 12 bases between the germline ends. CDR3 size: 13 residues. The CDR3 DNA follows: TGTGCCAGCAGGGCGAATAGGGTCGGGGAGCTGTTTTTT. Its protein is CASRANRVGELFF.

The chain recombines TRBV5-1 with TRBJ2-7; D possibly corresponds to TRBD1 (6 bases). V lost 0 bases and J lost 2, with 12 bases in between. CDR3 size: 15 residues. CDR1 and CDR2 (germline): SGHRS, YFSETQ. The CDR3 DNA is TGCGCCAGCAGCTTGGGCCCAGGGGCCCCCTACGAGCAGTACTTC. It specifies CASSLGPGAPYEQYF.

The V gene is TRBV7-2, the J gene TRBJ1-6; D may be TRBD1 (6 bases). The V end was cut by 7 bases, the J end by 7 bases, with 17 bases between. CDR3 length equals 15 residues. Germline loops: CDR1 SGHTA, CDR2 FQGNSA. The CDR3 coding sequence is TGTGCCAGCACTCCGTCGGGGGCGAGGAATTCACCCCTCCACTTT. Protein sequence: CASTPSGARNSPLHF.

The V call is TRBV19, the J call TRBJ1-4; 10 positions agree with TRBD1. The V segment lost 3 bases and the J segment 0 bases; nucleotides outside the gene matches: 1. CDR3 length equals 16 residues. Germline CDR1 is LNHDA and CDR2 is SQIVND (reference sequence). The DNA for the CDR3 is TGTGCCAGTAGTATCGGGACAGGGGCAACTAATGAAAAACTGTTTTTT. It encodes CASSIGTGATNEKLFF.

The V call is TRBV11-3, the J call TRBJ2-7; D remains ambiguous. The germline V gene encodes CDR1 SGHNT and CDR2 YENEEA. The CDR3 has 14 amino acids. V was cut by 0 bases and J by 3 bases, with 9 bases left in between. CDR3 nucleotides: TGTGCCAGCAGCTTAGATGCCGTAAACTACGAGCAGTACTTC. As protein: CASSLDAVNYEQYF.